A selection of T cell receptor beta chains follows, all from one sample in a study of blood T cell repertoires in COVID-19. The assay was immunoSEQ multiplex PCR, and TCRdb's table has in-frame clones only and misses some. The repertoire holds roughly 300,000 clones, with around 90% as singletons. The sample comprised PBMCs or T cells enriched from blood (not recorded which). The receptor source for this set is a woman under 40 who had recovered from COVID-19. CDR3s include the opening cysteine and the closing phenylalanine or tryptophan. D genes are given only for firm matches. Clone sizes are given selectively: once, few, many, or a class where the clone is expanded.

J: TRBJ2-5
D: .
V: TRBV14
size: .
CDR3: CASSQVVSQETQYF
DNA: TGTGCCAGCAGCCAAGTCGTATCTCAAGAGACCCAGTACTTC

J: TRBJ2-1
D: .
V: TRBV6-5
size: .
CDR3: CASSYRYNEQFF
DNA: TGTGCCAGCAGTTACCGCTACAATGAGCAGTTCTTC

J: TRBJ2-3
D: .
V: TRBV7-9
size: .
CDR3: CASSPQADTQYF
DNA: TGTGCCAGCAGTCCCCAGGCAGATACGCAGTATTTT

J: TRBJ2-3
D: .
V: TRBV11-2
size: .
CDR3: CASSPAGFSSTDTQYF
DNA: TGTGCCAGCAGCCCAGCCGGGTTTTCTAGCACAGATACGCAGTATTTT

J: TRBJ2-7
D: TRBD1
V: TRBV11-2
size: .
CDR3: CASSAPGQGREQYF
DNA: TGTGCCAGCAGCGCCCCGGGACAGGGTCGCGAGCAGTACTTC

J: TRBJ1-2
D: .
V: TRBV28
size: .
CDR3: CASQDRNYGYTF
DNA: TGTGCCAGTCAGGACAGAAACTATGGCTACACCTTC

J: TRBJ2-2
D: TRBD2
V: TRBV5-6
size: .
CDR3: CASSSGTSGRTELFF
DNA: TGTGCCAGCAGCTCCGGGACTAGCGGCCGTACGGAGCTGTTTTTT

J: TRBJ2-1
D: TRBD1
V: TRBV9
size: once
CDR3: CASSAGVQGYEQFF
DNA: TGTGCCAGCAGCGCAGGAGTACAGGGGTACGAGCAGTTCTTC

J: TRBJ2-2
D: TRBD1
V: TRBV3-1/TRBV3-2
size: .
CDR3: CASSQAGRGFHGELFF
DNA: TGTGCCAGCAGCCAAGCGGGCAGGGGGTTTCACGGGGAGCTGTTTTTT

J: TRBJ1-1
D: .
V: TRBV24-1
size: once
CDR3: CATRPGQAKNTEAFF
DNA: TGTGCCACCAGGCCTGGGCAGGCCAAGAACACTGAAGCTTTCTTT

J: TRBJ2-1
D: .
V: TRBV5-5
size: .
CDR3: CASRPGLLHNEQFF
DNA: TGTGCCAGCAGACCGGGACTCCTACACAATGAGCAGTTCTTC

J: TRBJ2-2
D: .
V: TRBV12-3/TRBV12-4
size: .
CDR3: CASSFTGELFF
DNA: TGTGCCTCCTCTTTCACCGGGGAGCTGTTTTTT

J: TRBJ2-3
D: TRBD2
V: TRBV7-3
size: .
CDR3: CASSLLAGGVSTDTQYF
DNA: TGTGCCAGCAGCTTGCTAGCGGGAGGGGTTAGCACAGATACGCAGTATTTT

J: TRBJ1-1
D: TRBD1
V: TRBV19
size: once
CDR3: CASSKTGGRNTEAFF
DNA: TGTGCCAGTAGCAAGACAGGGGGACGGAACACTGAAGCTTTCTTT

J: TRBJ1-4
D: TRBD1
V: TRBV30
size: once
CDR3: CAWSGQGSPTNEKLFF
DNA: TGTGCCTGGAGCGGACAGGGTTCTCCAACTAATGAAAAACTGTTTTTT

J: TRBJ2-1
D: TRBD2
V: TRBV10-3
size: .
CDR3: CATRSGLDYNEQFF
DNA: TGTGCCACCCGTAGCGGGCTTGACTACAATGAGCAGTTCTTC

J: TRBJ1-2
D: TRBD1
V: TRBV3-1/TRBV3-2
size: .
CDR3: CASSQEDRDPDGGYTF
DNA: TGTGCCAGCAGCCAGGAGGACAGGGATCCTGATGGCGGCTACACCTTC

J: TRBJ1-4
D: TRBD1
V: TRBV29-1
size: .
CDR3: CSVIPGQGNEKLFF
DNA: TGCAGCGTGATTCCGGGACAGGGGAACGAAAAACTGTTTTTT

J: TRBJ1-5
D: .
V: TRBV18
size: .
CDR3: CASSPNQNRAQHF
DNA: TGTGCCAGCTCACCAAACCAAAACCGGGCCCAGCATTTT

J: TRBJ2-2
D: TRBD2
V: TRBV3-1/TRBV3-2
size: many
CDR3: CASSQTSGLRNTGELFF
DNA: TGTGCCAGCAGCCAGACTAGCGGGCTGCGCAACACCGGGGAGCTGTTTTTT

J: TRBJ2-3
D: .
V: TRBV7-8
size: .
CDR3: CASSFGGQGDTQYF
DNA: TGTGCCAGCAGCTTCGGGGGGCAGGGAGATACGCAGTATTTT

J: TRBJ2-1
D: .
V: TRBV5-4
size: .
CDR3: CASSLEKQGAYNEQFF
DNA: TGTGCCAGCAGCTTGGAGAAACAGGGAGCCTACAATGAGCAGTTCTTC

J: TRBJ2-3
D: TRBD1
V: TRBV28
size: .
CDR3: CATTLRTGGADTQYF
DNA: TGTGCCACAACCCTCAGGACAGGGGGCGCAGATACGCAGTATTTT

J: TRBJ1-1
D: TRBD1
V: TRBV28
size: .
CDR3: CASSHLDRGLLTEAFF
DNA: TGTGCCAGCAGCCACCTAGACAGGGGGTTGCTCACTGAAGCTTTCTTT

J: TRBJ2-2
D: .
V: TRBV9
size: .
CDR3: CASSEAEGNTGELFF
DNA: TGTGCCAGCAGCGAAGCGGAGGGGAACACCGGGGAGCTGTTTTTT

J: TRBJ2-5
D: .
V: TRBV4-1
size: .
CDR3: CASSQLSQGWPETQYF
DNA: TGCGCCAGCAGCCAATTATCCCAGGGGTGGCCAGAGACCCAGTACTTC

J: TRBJ2-7
D: .
V: TRBV6-2/TRBV6-3
size: .
CDR3: CASSYSPGNDYEQYF
DNA: TGTGCCAGCAGTTACTCCCCAGGAAATGACTACGAGCAGTACTTC

J: TRBJ2-4
D: TRBD2
V: TRBV11-2
size: .
CDR3: CASSRTSGAPGAKNIQYF
DNA: TGTGCCAGCAGCCGGACTAGCGGAGCCCCGGGCGCCAAAAACATTCAGTACTTC

J: TRBJ1-5
D: .
V: TRBV5-4
size: .
CDR3: CASSPQVSNQPQHF
DNA: TGTGCCAGCAGCCCACAGGTTAGCAATCAGCCCCAGCATTTT

J: TRBJ2-5
D: .
V: TRBV5-6
size: .
CDR3: CASTRDLTQETQYF
DNA: TGTGCCAGCACCCGGGATCTTACTCAAGAGACCCAGTACTTC

J: TRBJ2-1
D: TRBD1
V: TRBV13
size: .
CDR3: CASSLVGTGGNEQFF
DNA: TGTGCCAGCAGCCTCGTAGGGACAGGGGGCAATGAGCAGTTCTTC

J: TRBJ2-2
D: .
V: TRBV4-3
size: .
CDR3: CASSQDTELSDTGELFF
DNA: TGCGCCAGCAGCCAAGATACTGAACTATCGGACACCGGGGAGCTGTTTTTT

J: TRBJ2-1
D: .
V: TRBV28
size: .
CDR3: CASSLSGGGTYNEQFF
DNA: TGTGCCAGCAGTTTATCTGGGGGAGGAACCTACAATGAGCAGTTCTTC

J: TRBJ1-4
D: .
V: TRBV5-5
size: .
CDR3: CASSLLGGEKLFF
DNA: TGTGCCAGCAGCTTGCTGGGGGGGGAAAAACTGTTTTTT